This T cell receptor (beta chain) was observed in a study of T-cell reconstitution after alpha-beta-depleted transplantation in children. This clonotype was observed many times. Its antigen is unidentified. Trimming took 4 bases from V and 1 from J, leaving 14 bases between them. From germline, CDR1 is SGHRS and CDR2 YFSETQ. The CDR3 has 15 residues. The TCRbeta library was prepared with unique molecular identifiers. TCRdb processed the PCR reads anew with MiXCR; each CDR3 protein has one entry. The data hold hundreds of thousands of distinct CDR3 sequences, with about 12% observed a single time. Study-wide points: Among T cells one year after transplant, newly produced cells accounted for most counts and diversity.

The sample was PBMCs, taken before TCRalphabeta/CD19-depleted stem cell transplant. The chain joins TRBV5-1 to TRBJ1-1; D might be TRBD1 (5 bases). The clonotype originates from a girl between 2 and 10 years old with congenital amegakaryocytic thrombocytopenia, due to receive a stem cell transplant. The DNA of the CDR3 is TGCGCCAGCAGCATTGTGGGACCGCCGAACACTGAAGCTTTCTTT. Translation gives CASSIVGPPNTEAFF.